These 2 T cell receptor delta chains share one sample of origin, sequenced in a study of gamma-delta T cells after stem cell transplantation. TCRdb re-called clones from the RT-PCR reads via CATT. The sample yields about 1,300 delta-chain clones, approximately 14% seen once. The sample was gamma-delta T cells. The receptors originated from a human donor. It is not recorded whose cells these are; they may come from a transplant donor.

A remark on this clone: The protein recorded in TCRdb matches a much larger clone and deviates from this DNA's translation at residue 15, suggesting a read error; the protein here is obtained by translating the DNA. The chain carries TRDV2 and TRDJ1; 10 nucleotides agree with TRDD3. The V gene's germline CDR1 is GEAIGNYY and CDR2 EKD. The CDR3 is made up of 19 amino acids. CDR3 sequence (DNA): TGTGCCTGTGACGACATGTCTACTGGGGGATTGGCCCGCACCGCTAAACTCATCTTT. Amino acids: CACDDMSTGGLARTAKLIF.

In its sample, this clone is hyperexpanded. This specimen includes other DNA sequences encoding the same CDR3. The chain joins TRDV2 to TRDJ1; 9 bases line up with TRDD3. V lost 3 bases, J lost 3 bases, and 4 bases stayed unmatched. The length of the CDR3 is 14 residues. The germline CDR1 and CDR2 sequences are GEAIGNYY and EKD. CDR3 DNA: TGTGCCTGTGACGGGCTGGGGGATGCCGATAAACTCATCTTT. This encodes CACDGLGDADKLIF.